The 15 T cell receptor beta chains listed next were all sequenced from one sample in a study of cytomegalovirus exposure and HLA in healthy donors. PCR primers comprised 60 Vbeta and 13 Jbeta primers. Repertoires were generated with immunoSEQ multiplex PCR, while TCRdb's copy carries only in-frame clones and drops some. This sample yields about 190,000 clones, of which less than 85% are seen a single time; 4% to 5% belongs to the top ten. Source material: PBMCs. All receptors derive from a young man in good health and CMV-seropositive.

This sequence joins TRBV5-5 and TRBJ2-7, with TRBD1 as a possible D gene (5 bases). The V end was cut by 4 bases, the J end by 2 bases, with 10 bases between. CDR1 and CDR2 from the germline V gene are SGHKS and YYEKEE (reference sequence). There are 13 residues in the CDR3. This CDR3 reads CASSPTETYEQYF. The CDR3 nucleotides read TGTGCCAGCAGCCCGACAGAAACCTACGAGCAGTACTTC.

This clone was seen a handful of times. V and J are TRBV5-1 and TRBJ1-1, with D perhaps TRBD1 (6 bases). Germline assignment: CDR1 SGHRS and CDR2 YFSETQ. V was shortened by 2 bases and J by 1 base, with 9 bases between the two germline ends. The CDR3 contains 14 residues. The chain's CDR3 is CASSFSQGNTEAFF. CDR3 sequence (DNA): TGCGCCAGCAGCTTCTCACAGGGGAACACTGAAGCTTTCTTT.

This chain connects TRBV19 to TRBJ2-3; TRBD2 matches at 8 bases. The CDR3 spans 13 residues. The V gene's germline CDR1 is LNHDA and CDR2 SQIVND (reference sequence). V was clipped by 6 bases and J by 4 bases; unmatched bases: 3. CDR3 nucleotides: TGTGCCAGTAGCAACGGGGGGGCAGATACGCAGTATTTT. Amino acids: CASSNGGADTQYF. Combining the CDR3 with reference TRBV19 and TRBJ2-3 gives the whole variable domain DGGITQSPKYLFRKEGQNVTLSCEQNLNHDAMYWYRQDPGQGLRLIYYSQIVNDFQKGDIAEGYSVSREKKESFPLTVTSAQKNPTAFYLCASSNGGADTQYFGPGTRLTVL.

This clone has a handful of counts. CDR3 in amino acids: CASRTGWDGYTF. DNA of the CDR3: TGTGCCAGCAGAACAGGGTGGGACGGCTACACCTTC. The chain uses TRBV28 and TRBJ1-2; perhaps TRBD1 as D (6 bases). Germline V gene data show CDR1 as MDHEN and CDR2 as SYDVKM. CDR3 length: 12 amino acids. The ends were cut back, 6 bases at V and 8 bases at J, with 13 bases in the middle.

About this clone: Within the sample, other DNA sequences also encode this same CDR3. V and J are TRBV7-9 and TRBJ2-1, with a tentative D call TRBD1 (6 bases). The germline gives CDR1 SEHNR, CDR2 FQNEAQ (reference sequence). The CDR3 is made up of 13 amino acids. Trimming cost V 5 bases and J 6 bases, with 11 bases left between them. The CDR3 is CASSLTGTNEQFF. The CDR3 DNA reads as TGTGCCAGCAGCCTGACAGGAACCAATGAGCAGTTCTTC. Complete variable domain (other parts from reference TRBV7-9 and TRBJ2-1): DTGVSQNPRHKITKRGQNVTFRCDPISEHNRLYWYRQTLGQGPEFLTYFQNEAQLEKSRLLSDRFSAERPKGSFSTLEIQRTEQGDSAMYLCASSLTGTNEQFFGPGTRLTVL.

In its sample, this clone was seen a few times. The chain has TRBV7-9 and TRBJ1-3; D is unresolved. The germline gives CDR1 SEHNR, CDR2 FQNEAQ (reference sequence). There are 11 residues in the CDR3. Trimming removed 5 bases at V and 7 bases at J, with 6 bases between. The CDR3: CASSPRNTIYF. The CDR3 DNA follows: TGTGCCAGCAGCCCCCGGAACACCATATATTTT.

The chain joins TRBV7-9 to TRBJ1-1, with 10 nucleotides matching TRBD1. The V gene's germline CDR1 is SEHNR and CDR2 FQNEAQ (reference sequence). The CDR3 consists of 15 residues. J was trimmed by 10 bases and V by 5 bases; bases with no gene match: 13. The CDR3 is CASSPTAGQGIGAFF. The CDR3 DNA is TGTGCCAGCAGCCCCACGGCGGGACAGGGGATTGGAGCTTTCTTT.

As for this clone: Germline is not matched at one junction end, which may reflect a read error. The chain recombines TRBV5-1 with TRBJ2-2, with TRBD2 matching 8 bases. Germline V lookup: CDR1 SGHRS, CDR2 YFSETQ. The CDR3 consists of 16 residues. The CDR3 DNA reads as TGCGCCAGCAGCTTGGAAGGCGGGGGGAACACCGGGGGGCTGTTTTTT. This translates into CASSLEGGGNTGGLFF.

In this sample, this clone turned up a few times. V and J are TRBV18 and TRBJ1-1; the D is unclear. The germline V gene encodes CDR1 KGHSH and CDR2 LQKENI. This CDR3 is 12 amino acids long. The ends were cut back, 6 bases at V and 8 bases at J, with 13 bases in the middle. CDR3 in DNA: TGTGCCAGCTCCGACGAACAGAGAGAAGCTTTCTTT. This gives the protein CASSDEQREAFF. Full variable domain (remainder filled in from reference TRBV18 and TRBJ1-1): NAGVMQNPRHLVRRRGQEARLRCSPMKGHSHVYWYRQLPEEGLKFMVYLQKENIIDESGMPKERFSAEFPKEGPSILRIQQVVRGDSAAYFCASSDEQREAFFGQGTRLTVV.

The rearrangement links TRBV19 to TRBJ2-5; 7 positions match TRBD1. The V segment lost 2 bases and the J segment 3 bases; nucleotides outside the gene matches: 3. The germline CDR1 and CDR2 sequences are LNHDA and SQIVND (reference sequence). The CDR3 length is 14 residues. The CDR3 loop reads CASSITGQKETQYF. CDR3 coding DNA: TGTGCCAGTAGTATAACGGGACAGAAAGAGACCCAGTACTTC. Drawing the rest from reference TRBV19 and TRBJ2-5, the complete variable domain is DGGITQSPKYLFRKEGQNVTLSCEQNLNHDAMYWYRQDPGQGLRLIYYSQIVNDFQKGDIAEGYSVSREKKESFPLTVTSAQKNPTAFYLCASSITGQKETQYFGPGTRLLVL.

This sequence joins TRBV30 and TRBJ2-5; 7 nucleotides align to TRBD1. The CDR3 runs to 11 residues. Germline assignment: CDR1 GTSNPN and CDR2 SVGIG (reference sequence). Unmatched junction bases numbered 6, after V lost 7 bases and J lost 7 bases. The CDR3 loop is CAFQGEGTQYF. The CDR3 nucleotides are TGTGCCTTTCAGGGGGAAGGGACCCAGTACTTC.

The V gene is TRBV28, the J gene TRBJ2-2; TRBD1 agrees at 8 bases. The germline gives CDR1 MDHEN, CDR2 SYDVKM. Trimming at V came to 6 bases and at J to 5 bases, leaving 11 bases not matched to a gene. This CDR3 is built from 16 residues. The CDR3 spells CASRRSQGAGTGELFF. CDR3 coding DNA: TGTGCCAGCAGACGATCTCAGGGGGCAGGAACCGGGGAGCTGTTTTTT.

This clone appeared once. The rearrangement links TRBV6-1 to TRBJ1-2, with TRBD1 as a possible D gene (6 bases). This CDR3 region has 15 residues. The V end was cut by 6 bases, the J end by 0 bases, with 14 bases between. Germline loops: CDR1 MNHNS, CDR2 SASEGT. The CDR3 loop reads CASSRGQQANYGYTF. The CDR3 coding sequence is TGTGCCAGCAGCCGCGGACAGCAAGCTAACTATGGCTACACCTTC.

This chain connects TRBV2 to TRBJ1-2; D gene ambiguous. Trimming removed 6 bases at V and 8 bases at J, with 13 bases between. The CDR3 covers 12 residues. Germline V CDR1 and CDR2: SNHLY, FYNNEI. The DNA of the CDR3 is TGTGCCAGCAGGGCCCGCGAGGAAGGCTACACCTTC. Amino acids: CASRAREEGYTF.

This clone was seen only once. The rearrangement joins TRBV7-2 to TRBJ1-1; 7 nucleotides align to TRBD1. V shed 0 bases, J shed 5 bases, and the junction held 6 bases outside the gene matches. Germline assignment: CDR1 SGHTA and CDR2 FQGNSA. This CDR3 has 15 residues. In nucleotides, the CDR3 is TGTGCCAGCAGCTTAGCCTACAGGGGAGCGACTGAAGCTTTCTTT. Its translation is CASSLAYRGATEAFF.